The 13 T cell receptor beta chains presented below share a single source sample, sequenced in a study of OX40 agonist ivuxolimab in advanced cancers. Sequenced by immunoSEQ multiplex PCR; TCRdb stores in-frame clones only, minus some. The table lists about 50,000 clones, 87% of them singletons, with about 0.66% in the top ten. The starting material was CD4+ or CD8+ T cells sorted from blood, obtained in a trial of the OX40 agonist ivuxolimab. The origin of the receptors is an adult with an advanced solid tumor such as melanoma, head and neck, liver or kidney cancer.

The CDR3 DNA follows: TGTGCCAGCAGCTTCGGTAAAGGACCCGACACAGATACGCAGTATTTT. This codes for CASSFGKGPDTDTQYF. This chain uses TRBV5-4 with TRBJ2-3, with D uncertain. V lost 2 bases, J lost 2 bases, and 15 bases lay in between. Germline values: CDR1 SGHNT, CDR2 YYREEE (reference sequence). The CDR3 loop spans 16 amino acids.

The rearrangement links TRBV5-1 to TRBJ2-7; 8 bases are a match to TRBD1. Germline-derived CDR1 and CDR2 are SGHRS and YFSETQ. This CDR3 has 16 amino acids. Unmatched junction bases numbered 14, after V lost 5 bases and J lost 4 bases. The chain's CDR3 is CASSSNRGSLTYEQYF. The CDR3 DNA follows: TGCGCCAGCAGTTCAAACAGGGGGAGCCTAACTTACGAGCAGTACTTC.

The DNA of the CDR3 is TGTGCCTGGGTGGCGGGCTCCCTAAGCACCGGGGAGCTGTTTTTT. Its protein is CAWVAGSLSTGELFF. V usage is TRBV30 and J usage is TRBJ2-2; D might be TRBD2 (5 bases). Germline loops: CDR1 GTSNPN, CDR2 SVGIG (reference sequence). Trimming stripped 5 bases from V and 4 bases from J, with 17 bases between. This CDR3 is 15 amino acids long.

This rearrangement joins TRBV19 to TRBJ2-7, with a tentative D call TRBD2 (5 bases). Germline CDR1 is LNHDA and CDR2 is SQIVND (reference sequence). This CDR3 has 13 amino acids. V was trimmed by 7 bases and J by 3 bases, leaving 13 bases between them. Written as DNA, the CDR3 is TGTGCCAGTAATAGGGAGAGGAGCTACGAGCAGTACTTC. It translates to CASNRERSYEQYF.

Here the CDR3 DNA reads TGTGCCAGCACCCTCGGAGCGTCAGGCGAGCAGTACTTC. Protein: CASTLGASGEQYF. The chain has TRBV6-5 and TRBJ2-7; unclear D gene. V was shortened by 7 bases and J by 6 bases, with 16 bases between the two germline ends. The CDR3 sequence is 13 residues long. Germline V CDR1 and CDR2: MNHEY, SVGAGI.

The CDR3 DNA is TGTGCCAGCAGTCAAGAGGGGAACTATGGCTACACCTTC. Translating it yields CASSQEGNYGYTF. This chain connects TRBV6-5 to TRBJ1-2, with D perhaps matching TRBD1 (5 bases). Germline assignment: CDR1 MNHEY and CDR2 SVGAGI. Trimming shortened V by 5 bases and J by 2 bases, and 9 bases separated the two germline ends. CDR3 length equals 13 residues.

A single count supports this clone. The chain carries TRBV9 and TRBJ2-5; 10 nucleotides line up with TRBD1. In germline, CDR1 is SGDLS, CDR2 YYNGEE. The V and J ends lost 3 bases and 2 bases, in that order; junction bases with no gene match: 7. There are 16 residues in the CDR3. CDR3 bases: TGTGCCAGCAGCGCAAGACAGGGGGCATCTCAAGAGACCCAGTACTTC. Its translation is CASSARQGASQETQYF.

The chain joins TRBV25-1 to TRBJ2-2; D possibly corresponds to TRBD1 (6 bases). V lost 4 bases and J lost 1, with 13 bases in between. Germline V lookup: CDR1 MGHDK, CDR2 SYGVNS. The CDR3 covers 16 residues. CDR3 in amino acids: CASSAPRGRNTGELFF. CDR3 bases: TGTGCCAGCAGTGCCCCCAGGGGTCGGAACACCGGGGAGCTGTTTTTT.

The rearrangement joins TRBV6-1 to TRBJ2-7; weak D call: TRBD2 (6 bases). The CDR3 is made up of 14 amino acids. The germline V gene encodes CDR1 MNHNS and CDR2 SASEGT. V lost 7 bases and J lost 4, with 17 bases in between. CDR3 bases: TGTGCCAGCAAGCTAGCGATGAACCCATACGAGCAGTACTTC. It yields the protein CASKLAMNPYEQYF.

This clone showed up just a few times. The V gene is TRBV2, the J gene TRBJ2-3; perhaps TRBD1 as D (6 bases). Between the trimmed V and J ends, which lost 8 bases and 0 bases, there was a span of 15 bases. Germline lookup yields CDR1 SNHLY and CDR2 FYNNEI. The CDR3 covers 15 residues. The chain's CDR3 is CASFRQEKSTDTQYF. The CDR3 nucleotides read TGTGCCAGCTTCCGACAGGAGAAAAGCACAGATACGCAGTATTTT.

This sequence joins TRBV2 and TRBJ2-7, with 10 bases aligning to TRBD2. The germline V gene has CDR1 SNHLY and CDR2 FYNNEI. The CDR3 runs to 15 residues. With 3 bases clipped from V and 5 bases from J, the junction kept 7 bases outside the gene matches. This chain's CDR3 is CASSDKTGLADEQYF. The CDR3 coding sequence is TGTGCCAGCAGTGATAAGACAGGACTAGCGGACGAGCAGTACTTC.

The chain uses TRBV2 and TRBJ1-1; tentative D call: TRBD1 (5 bases). The germline V gene has CDR1 SNHLY and CDR2 FYNNEI. Trimming pared 7 bases from V and 0 bases from J, leaving 15 bases between. CDR3 size: 15 residues. The CDR3 is CASMFDSYMNTEAFF. DNA for the CDR3: TGTGCCAGCATGTTCGACAGCTACATGAACACTGAAGCTTTCTTT. Full variable domain (outside the CDR3, taken from reference TRBV2 and TRBJ1-1): EPEVTQTPSHQVTQMGQEVILRCVPISNHLYFYWYRQILGQKVEFLVSFYNNEISEKSEIFDDQFSVERPDGSNFTLKIRSTKLEDSAMYFCASMFDSYMNTEAFFGQGTRLTVV.

About this clone itself: The junction departs from germline at one end; a sequencing error may be responsible. The chain's CDR3 is CASSAGARSEQFF. The CDR3 bases are TGTGCTAGCAGCGCCGGGGCCCGGAGTGAGCAGTTCTTC. The chain combines TRBV7-7 with TRBJ2-1; D possibly uses TRBD1 or TRBD2 (5 bases each). Germline V gives CDR1 SSHAT, CDR2 FNYEAQ (reference sequence). This CDR3 spans 13 amino acids.